One and the same sample provided the 29 T cell receptor beta chains below, sequenced in a study of Tregs in tolerant kidney transplant recipients. Recipients received nonmyeloablative bone marrow transplants from related graft donors, with transient mixed chimerism. The repertoire was sequenced with immunoSEQ multiplex PCR; TCRdb's copy has only in-frame clones and lacks some. The profile shows about 81,000 clones, about 91% of them singletons. The specimen comprised CD4+ T cells from blood (PBMCs), sampled 24 months after the transplant. These receptors came from a human patient who received a combined kidney and bone marrow transplant. Among the T cells, some may be from the graft donor.

The chain is built from TRBV7-9 and TRBJ1-3; D is undetermined. V was shortened by 3 bases and J by 0 bases, with 3 bases between the two germline ends. The CDR3 contains 13 residues. Germline-derived CDR1 and CDR2 are SEHNR and FQNEAQ (reference sequence). CDR3: CASSFGSGNTIYF. The CDR3 nucleotides are TGTGCCAGCAGCTTCGGCTCTGGAAACACCATATATTTT.

The chain links TRBV5-1 to TRBJ2-2; D gene uncertain. This CDR3 spans 12 amino acids. The ends were cut back, 0 bases at V and 7 bases at J, with 4 bases in the middle. CDR1 and CDR2 from the germline V gene are SGHRS and YFSETQ. CDR3 sequence reads: CASSLGLGELFF. DNA of the CDR3: TGCGCCAGCAGCTTGGGTCTCGGGGAGCTGTTTTTT. Based on the CDR3 plus reference TRBV5-1 and TRBJ2-2, the full variable domain is KAGVTQTPRYLIKTRGQQVTLSCSPISGHRSVSWYQQTPGQGLQFLFEYFSETQRNKGNFPGRFSGRQFSNSRSEMNVSTLELGDSALYLCASSLGLGELFFGEGSRLTVL.

The V call is TRBV5-4, the J call TRBJ1-3; D gene ambiguous. Germline V lookup: CDR1 SGHNT, CDR2 YYREEE (reference sequence). The CDR3 sequence is 14 residues long. The V and J ends lost 5 bases and 3 bases respectively, with 12 bases between them. Written as DNA, the CDR3 is TGTGCCAGCAGACCCGGGTCTTATGGAAACACCATATATTTT. Its protein is CASRPGSYGNTIYF.

The chain is built from TRBV5-4 and TRBJ1-1; 8 nucleotides match TRBD1. The germline V gene has CDR1 SGHNT and CDR2 YYREEE (reference sequence). J gave up 4 bases and V 4 bases, and 6 bases lay outside the gene matches. CDR3 size: 14 residues. The CDR3 loop reads CASSGRTGRTEAFF. The CDR3 nucleotides are TGTGCCAGCAGCGGACGGACAGGGCGCACTGAAGCTTTCTTT.

V usage is TRBV7-9 and J usage is TRBJ1-2; D call uncertain. Trimming removed 5 bases from V and 5 bases from J, with 21 bases in between. The CDR3 has 16 amino acids. Germline loops: CDR1 SEHNR, CDR2 FQNEAQ (reference sequence). CDR3 residues: CASSPRVGFWEYGYTF. Here the CDR3 DNA reads TGTGCCAGCAGCCCCCGTGTGGGTTTTTGGGAGTATGGCTACACCTTC.

The chain joins TRBV29-1 to TRBJ2-3; 10 positions match TRBD2. After removal of 5 bases from V and 2 bases from J, the junction contained 4 bases not matched to a gene. The CDR3 totals 14 residues. CDR1 and CDR2 (germline): SQVTM, ANQGSEA. DNA of the CDR3: TGCAGCGTTAGAGCGGGAGGGCCCACAGATACGCAGTATTTT. Translating gives CSVRAGGPTDTQYF.

V and J are TRBV2 and TRBJ2-2; D is possibly TRBD1 (6 bases). V was shortened by 6 bases and J by 5 bases, with 22 bases between the two germline ends. The CDR3 consists of 17 residues. In germline, CDR1 is SNHLY, CDR2 FYNNEI. CDR3 nucleotide sequence: TGTGCCAGCAGCGAGACAGGACGGAATCTGAGGACCGGGGAGCTGTTTTTT. Protein: CASSETGRNLRTGELFF.

The chain carries TRBV4-3 and TRBJ2-3; 10 bases are shared with TRBD2. The CDR3 sequence is 17 residues long. Germline V gene lookup returns CDR1 LGHNA and CDR2 YSLEER. The trim removed 0 bases at V and 1 base at J, leaving 4 bases unmatched. CDR3 in amino acids: CASSQDRLAGGTDTQYF. In DNA, the CDR3 is TGCGCCAGCAGCCAAGATCGGCTAGCGGGAGGCACAGATACGCAGTATTTT.

The chain has TRBV18 and TRBJ2-5, with unresolved D. Germline V gives CDR1 KGHSH, CDR2 LQKENI. The ends were cut back, 1 base at V and 1 base at J, with 13 bases in the middle. The CDR3 covers 16 residues. This CDR3 reads CASSPLDMGLQETQYF. In DNA form, the CDR3 reads TGTGCCAGCTCACCACTCGATATGGGCCTCCAAGAGACCCAGTACTTC. The full variable domain, rest sourced from reference TRBV18 and TRBJ2-5, is NAGVMQNPRHLVRRRGQEARLRCSPMKGHSHVYWYRQLPEEGLKFMVYLQKENIIDESGMPKERFSAEFPKEGPSILRIQQVVRGDSAAYFCASSPLDMGLQETQYFGPGTRLLVL.

The genes are TRBV28 and TRBJ2-7; TRBD2 aligns across 8 bases. The CDR3 sequence is 14 residues long. Trimming took 3 bases from V and 2 from J; bases not matched to a gene: 3. CDR1 and CDR2 (germline): MDHEN, SYDVKM. CDR3 amino acids: CASSLSGRAYEQYF. In nucleotides, the CDR3 is TGTGCCAGCAGTTTGTCCGGGAGGGCCTACGAGCAGTACTTC.

The chain employs TRBV5-4 and TRBJ1-1, with D perhaps matching TRBD1 (6 bases). This CDR3 spans 12 amino acids. V was cut by 0 bases and J by 9 bases, with 9 bases left in between. The germline V gene encodes CDR1 SGHNT and CDR2 YYREEE (reference sequence). The CDR3 is CASSLDGGKAFF. The CDR3 nucleotides are TGTGCCAGCAGCTTGGATGGGGGCAAAGCTTTCTTT.

This sequence joins TRBV5-4 and TRBJ1-2; 8 bases fit TRBD1. Germline values: CDR1 SGHNT, CDR2 YYREEE (reference sequence). Trimming took 2 bases from V and 2 from J; bases not matched to a gene: 5. The CDR3 has 15 residues. In DNA, the CDR3 is TGTGCCAGCAGCTTTCTGGACAGGGCCAACTATGGCTACACCTTC. Encoded protein: CASSFLDRANYGYTF. Full variable domain (remainder filled in from reference TRBV5-4 and TRBJ1-2): ETGVTQSPTHLIKTRGQQVTLRCSSQSGHNTVSWYQQALGQGPQFIFQYYREEENGRGNFPPRFSGLQFPNYSSELNVNALELDDSALYLCASSFLDRANYGYTFGSGTRLTVV.

A single count supports this clone. The chain employs TRBV18 and TRBJ2-1; TRBD1 matches 8 bases. Trimming took 5 bases from V and 3 from J; bases not matched to a gene: 6. Per the germline V gene, CDR1 is KGHSH and CDR2 is LQKENI. The CDR3 runs to 15 residues. The CDR3: CASSTGTGLYNEQFF. The CDR3 nucleotides read TGTGCCAGCTCAACCGGGACAGGACTCTACAATGAGCAGTTCTTC.

This chain joins TRBV10-2 and TRBJ1-2, with 10 bases fitting TRBD1. J gave up 7 bases and V 6 bases, and 11 bases lay outside the gene matches. The CDR3 runs 15 residues. Germline loops: CDR1 WSHSY, CDR2 SAAADI. CDR3 bases: TGCGCCAGCAGAATATCCGGGACAGGGGTAGGTGGCTACACCTTC. Translated: CASRISGTGVGGYTF.

The chain employs TRBV30 and TRBJ2-1; 11 bases align to TRBD2. This CDR3 is built from 15 residues. V was clipped by 1 base and J by 4 bases; unmatched bases: 3. The germline V gene encodes CDR1 GTSNPN and CDR2 SVGIG (reference sequence). CDR3 sequence (DNA): TGTGCCTGGAGTGGGGGACTAGCGGTATACAATGAGCAGTTCTTC. It specifies CAWSGGLAVYNEQFF.

V gene TRBV21-1 combines with J gene TRBJ2-4; the D segment call TRBD2 is taken from the table without a DNA check. TRBV21-1 is annotated as a pseudogene. This CDR3 comprises 14 residues. The CDR3 reads CASRFPRAAPRPHF. DNA for the CDR3: TGTGCCAGCAGATTTCCGCGGGCAGCTCCACGCCCCCACTTC.

The chain recombines TRBV25-1 with TRBJ2-1; maybe TRBD2 (5 bases). Per germline, CDR1 MGHDK and CDR2 SYGVNS. The CDR3 is made up of 15 amino acids. Trimming took off 1 base at V and 4 bases at J, with 11 bases between the two ends. The CDR3 loop is CASSESGLTYNEQFF. For the CDR3, the DNA is TGTGCCAGCAGTGAATCAGGACTTACATACAATGAGCAGTTCTTC.

The genes are TRBV2 and TRBJ2-5; a weak D match, TRBD1 (8 bases). CDR1 and CDR2 from the germline V gene are SNHLY and FYNNEI. This CDR3 is 14 amino acids long. The V end lost 6 bases, the J end lost 4 bases, and 15 bases lay between the germline ends. In DNA form, the CDR3 reads TGTGCCAGCAGGGCTAACAGGGGGGGAGAGACCCAGTACTTC. Translating it yields CASRANRGGETQYF.

The chain is built from TRBV6-5 and TRBJ1-1; possible D gene TRBD1, 6 bases. V gave up 0 bases and J gave up 5 bases, with 10 bases separating them. The CDR3 covers 14 residues. Per the germline V gene, CDR1 is MNHEY and CDR2 is SVGAGI. The CDR3 here is CASSYSGRGTEAFF. In nucleotides, the CDR3 is TGTGCCAGCAGTTACTCCGGCAGGGGAACTGAAGCTTTCTTT.

The J gene is TRBJ2-2, the V gene TRBV7-2; 13 bases align to TRBD2. The trim removed 5 bases at V and 2 bases at J, leaving 5 bases unmatched. The CDR3 contains 17 residues. The germline V gene has CDR1 SGHTA and CDR2 FQGNSA. DNA for the CDR3: TGTGCCAGCAGCATTCCGGGACTAGCGGGAAACACCGGGGAGCTGTTTTTT. This gives the protein CASSIPGLAGNTGELFF.

V and J are TRBV21-1 and TRBJ2-1; the table calls TRBD2, which could not be checked here. TRBV21-1 is noted as a pseudogene. CDR3 length: 18 amino acids. CDR3 sequence: CASSNPPLATFSYNEQFF. The CDR3 DNA sequence: TGTGCCAGCAGCAACCCTCCACTAGCGACATTCTCCTACAATGAGCAGTTCTTC.

The rearrangement joins TRBV5-1 to TRBJ2-7; TRBD2 agrees at 10 bases. CDR3 length: 15 amino acids. From germline, CDR1 is SGHRS and CDR2 YFSETQ. V trimming: 0 bases; J trimming: 9 bases; junction bases outside the gene matches: 9. DNA for the CDR3: TGCGCCAGCAGCTTGGCGTCTAGCGGGAGCACGGGGCAGTACTTC. Its protein product is CASSLASSGSTGQYF.

The rearrangement links TRBV9 to TRBJ2-7; 10 positions match TRBD2. Looked up from germline, CDR1 is SGDLS and CDR2 is YYNGEE. Losses at the gene ends were 4 bases for V and 0 bases for J; bases not matched to a gene: 1. CDR3 length: 14 amino acids. CDR3 in DNA: TGTGCCAGCAGCCCTAGCGGGGGCTCCTACGAGCAGTACTTC. Its translation: CASSPSGGSYEQYF.

The chain joins TRBV5-1 to TRBJ1-2; 8 bases are shared with TRBD1. This CDR3 is 14 amino acids long. V was clipped by 4 bases and J by 2 bases; unmatched bases: 4. Per the germline V gene, CDR1 is SGHRS and CDR2 is YFSETQ. The CDR3 DNA is TGCGCCAGCAGCGTGGACAGGGTGAACTATGGCTACACCTTC. Its protein product is CASSVDRVNYGYTF.

This clone was seen only once. The V gene is TRBV19, the J gene TRBJ1-3, with D uncertain. Between the trimmed V and J ends, which lost 3 bases and 9 bases, there was a span of 9 bases. In germline, CDR1 is LNHDA, CDR2 SQIVND (reference sequence). The CDR3 is made up of 12 amino acids. The CDR3 loop is CASSIPRSTIYF. The CDR3 coding sequence is TGTGCCAGTAGTATTCCGAGGAGCACCATATATTTT.

The chain has TRBV14 and TRBJ2-5, with 7 bases aligning to TRBD1. Germline assignment: CDR1 SGHDN and CDR2 FVKESK. With V trimmed by 2 bases and J by 1 base, 7 bases remained unmatched. CDR3 size: 16 residues. CDR3 region: CASSQHANRGQETQYF. In nucleotides, the CDR3 is TGTGCCAGCAGCCAACACGCGAACAGGGGCCAAGAGACCCAGTACTTC.

This sequence joins TRBV18 and TRBJ2-7; 9 bases agree with TRBD2. V lost 8 bases to trimming and J lost 2 bases; unmatched junction nucleotides: 7. The CDR3 consists of 14 residues. Germline-derived CDR1 and CDR2 are KGHSH and LQKENI. DNA for the CDR3: TGTGCCAGCAAATCTAGCGGGACTACCTACGAGCAGTACTTC. Translation: CASKSSGTTYEQYF.

J is TRBJ2-7 and V is TRBV6-6, with a possible D match to TRBD2 (6 bases). CDR1 and CDR2 from the germline V gene are MNHNY and SVGAGI (reference sequence). This CDR3 is built from 14 residues. The V and J ends lost 3 bases and 3 bases respectively, with 12 bases between them. The CDR3 DNA follows: TGTGCCAGCAGTTATGGAGGGGCCGGCTACGAGCAGTACTTC. Protein: CASSYGGAGYEQYF.

This chain links TRBV27 with TRBJ2-3; no clear D. Germline-derived CDR1 and CDR2 are MNHEY and SMNVEV (reference sequence). Trimming removed 5 bases at V and 1 base at J, with 13 bases between. The CDR3 has 15 residues. This CDR3 is CASSPQRPGTDTQYF. CDR3 DNA: TGTGCCAGCAGTCCCCAGCGCCCTGGCACAGATACGCAGTATTTT.